The present T cell receptor (beta chain) was sequenced within a study of blood T cell repertoires in COVID-19. On the study more broadly: COVID-19 samples from acute and convalescent phases originated in the United States, Italy and Spain. T cells, B-cell-depleted T cells, or PBMCs supplied cDNA or gDNA.

Original processing notes: Cell counts per sample came from amplifying reference gene primers. The data were produced by immunoSEQ multiplex PCR, yet TCRdb's version contains in-frame clones alone and is incomplete. The V and J calls and clone size are taken from that table; D and trimming were inferred from the DNA. The table records roughly 70,000 clones, 70% to 90% of them present only once. This TCR derives from a human donor in a cohort sampled during active COVID-19. What was sequenced was peripheral blood.

CDR3 DNA: TGTGCCAGCAGAAGATTAACAGGGAGTTGGCAGCCCCAGCATTTT. Translation gives CASRRLTGSWQPQHF. The V call is TRBV27, the J call TRBJ1-5; weak D call: TRBD1 (6 bases). Deletions cut 6 bases from V and 7 bases from J, with 19 bases between. Germline V gene sequence: CDR1 MNHEY, CDR2 SMNVEV (reference sequence). The CDR3 is 15 residues long.